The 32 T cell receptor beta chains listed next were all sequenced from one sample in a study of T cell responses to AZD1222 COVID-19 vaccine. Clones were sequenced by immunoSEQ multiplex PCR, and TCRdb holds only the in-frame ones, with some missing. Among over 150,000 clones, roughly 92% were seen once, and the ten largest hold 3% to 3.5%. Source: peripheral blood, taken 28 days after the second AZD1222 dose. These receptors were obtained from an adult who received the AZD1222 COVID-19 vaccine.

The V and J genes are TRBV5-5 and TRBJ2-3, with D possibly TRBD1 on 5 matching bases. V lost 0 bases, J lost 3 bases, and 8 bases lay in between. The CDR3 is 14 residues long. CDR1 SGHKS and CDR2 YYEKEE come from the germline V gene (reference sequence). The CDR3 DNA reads TGTGCCAGCAGCTTGGTCCAGGGAACAGATACGCAGTATTTT. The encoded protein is CASSLVQGTDTQYF.

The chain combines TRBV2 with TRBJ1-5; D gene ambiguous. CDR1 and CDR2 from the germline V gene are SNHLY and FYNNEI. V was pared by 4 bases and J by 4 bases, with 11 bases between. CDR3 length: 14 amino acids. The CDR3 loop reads CASSVGKSNQPQHF. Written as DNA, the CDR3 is TGTGCCAGCAGTGTAGGTAAAAGTAATCAGCCCCAGCATTTT.

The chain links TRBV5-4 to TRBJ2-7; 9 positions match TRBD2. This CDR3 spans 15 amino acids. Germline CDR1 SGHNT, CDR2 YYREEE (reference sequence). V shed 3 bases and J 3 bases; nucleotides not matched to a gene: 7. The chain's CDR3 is CASSSGTSRGYEQYF. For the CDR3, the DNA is TGTGCCAGCAGCTCCGGGACTAGCAGGGGCTACGAGCAGTACTTC.

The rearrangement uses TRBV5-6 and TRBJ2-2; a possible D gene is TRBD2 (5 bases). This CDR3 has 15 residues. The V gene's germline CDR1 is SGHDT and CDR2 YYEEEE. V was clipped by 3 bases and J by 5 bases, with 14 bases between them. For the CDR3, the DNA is TGTGCCAGCAGCTGGAGGATGAAAAAGACCGGGGAGCTGTTTTTT. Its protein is CASSWRMKKTGELFF. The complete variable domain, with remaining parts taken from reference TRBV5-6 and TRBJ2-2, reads DAGVTQSPTHLIKTRGQQVTLRCSPKSGHDTVSWYQQALGQGPQFIFQYYEEEERQRGNFPDRFSGHQFPNYSSELNVNALLLGDSALYLCASSWRMKKTGELFFGEGSRLTVL.

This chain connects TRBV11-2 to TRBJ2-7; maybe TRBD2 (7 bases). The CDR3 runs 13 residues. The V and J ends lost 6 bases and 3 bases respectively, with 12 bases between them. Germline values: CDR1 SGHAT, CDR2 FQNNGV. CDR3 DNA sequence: TGTGCCAGCAGGAGGGGGGGCAGCTACGAGCAGTACTTC. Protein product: CASRRGGSYEQYF.

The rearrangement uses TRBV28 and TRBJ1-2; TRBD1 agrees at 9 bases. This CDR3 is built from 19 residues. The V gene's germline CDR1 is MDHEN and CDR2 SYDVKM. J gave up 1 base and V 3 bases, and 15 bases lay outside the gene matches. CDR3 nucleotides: TGTGCCAGCAGTTTTGATATGTTAATACAGGGGGCACATAACTATGGCTACACCTTC. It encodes CASSFDMLIQGAHNYGYTF.

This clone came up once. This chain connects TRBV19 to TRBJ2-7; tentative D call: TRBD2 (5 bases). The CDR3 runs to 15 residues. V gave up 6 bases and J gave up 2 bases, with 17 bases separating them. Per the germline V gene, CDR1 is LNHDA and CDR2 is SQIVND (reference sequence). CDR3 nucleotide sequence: TGTGCCAGTAGGCCTGGACGGGGTTCAACCTACGAGCAGTACTTC. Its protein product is CASRPGRGSTYEQYF.

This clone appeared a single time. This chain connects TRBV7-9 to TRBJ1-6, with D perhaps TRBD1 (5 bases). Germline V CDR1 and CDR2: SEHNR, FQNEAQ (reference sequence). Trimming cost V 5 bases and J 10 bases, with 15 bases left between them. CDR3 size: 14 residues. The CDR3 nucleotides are TGTGCCAGCAGCCCCGGGACTGGAAGATCACCCCTCCACTTT. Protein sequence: CASSPGTGRSPLHF.

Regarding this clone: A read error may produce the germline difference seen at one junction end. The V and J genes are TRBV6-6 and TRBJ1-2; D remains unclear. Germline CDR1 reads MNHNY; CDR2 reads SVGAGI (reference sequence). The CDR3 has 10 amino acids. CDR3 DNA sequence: TGTGCCAGCGGTTATAATAGCTACACCTTC. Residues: CASGYNSYTF.

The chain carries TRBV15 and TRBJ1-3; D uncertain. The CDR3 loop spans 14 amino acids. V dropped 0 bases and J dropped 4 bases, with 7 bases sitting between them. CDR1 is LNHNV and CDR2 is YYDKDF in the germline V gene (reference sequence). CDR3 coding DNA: TGTGCCACCAGCAGAGAGATTGGGGGAAACACCATATATTTT. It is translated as CATSREIGGNTIYF. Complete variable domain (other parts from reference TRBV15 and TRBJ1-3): DAMVIQNPRYQVTQFGKPVTLSCSQTLNHNVMYWYQQKSSQAPKLLFHYYDKDFNNEADTPDNFQSRRPNTSFCFLDIRSPGLGDTAMYLCATSREIGGNTIYFGEGSWLTVV.

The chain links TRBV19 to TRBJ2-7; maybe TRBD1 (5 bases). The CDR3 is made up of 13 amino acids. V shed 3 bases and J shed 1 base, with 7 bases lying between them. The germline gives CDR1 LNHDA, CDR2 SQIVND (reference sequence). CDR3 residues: CASSMQGSYEQYF. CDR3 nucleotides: TGTGCCAGTAGTATGCAGGGATCCTACGAGCAGTACTTC.

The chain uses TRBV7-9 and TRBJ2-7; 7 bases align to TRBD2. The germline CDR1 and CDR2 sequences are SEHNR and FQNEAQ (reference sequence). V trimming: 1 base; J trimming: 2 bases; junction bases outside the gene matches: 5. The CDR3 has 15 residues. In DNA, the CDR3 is TGTGCCAGCAGCTTAGATCGGCTAGCGGCCTACGAGCAGTACTTC. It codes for CASSLDRLAAYEQYF.

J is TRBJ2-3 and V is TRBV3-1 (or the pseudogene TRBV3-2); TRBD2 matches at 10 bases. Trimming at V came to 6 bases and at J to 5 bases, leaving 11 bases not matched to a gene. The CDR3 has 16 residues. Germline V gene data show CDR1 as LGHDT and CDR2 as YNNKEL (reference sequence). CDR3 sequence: CASRGSSGSVGDTQYF. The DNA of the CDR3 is TGTGCCAGCAGAGGGTCTAGCGGGAGCGTGGGAGATACGCAGTATTTT.

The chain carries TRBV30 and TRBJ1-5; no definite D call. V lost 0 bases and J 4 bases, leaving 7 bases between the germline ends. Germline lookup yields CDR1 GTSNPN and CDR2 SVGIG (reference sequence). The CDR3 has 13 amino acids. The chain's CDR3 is CAWSVRRNQPQHF. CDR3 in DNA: TGTGCCTGGAGTGTCAGGCGTAATCAGCCCCAGCATTTT.

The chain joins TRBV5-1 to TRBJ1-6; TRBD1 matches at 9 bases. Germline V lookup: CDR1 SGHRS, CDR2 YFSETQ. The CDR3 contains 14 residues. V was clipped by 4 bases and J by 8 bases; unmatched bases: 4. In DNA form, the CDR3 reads TGCGCCAGCAGCGCGGGACAGGGAGATTCACCCCTCCACTTT. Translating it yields CASSAGQGDSPLHF.

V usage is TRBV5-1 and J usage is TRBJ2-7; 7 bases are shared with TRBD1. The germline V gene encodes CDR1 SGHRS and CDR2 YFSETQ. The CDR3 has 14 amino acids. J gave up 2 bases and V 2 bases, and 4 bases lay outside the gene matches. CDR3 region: CASSLGQGAYEQYF. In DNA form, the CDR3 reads TGCGCCAGCAGCTTAGGGCAGGGGGCCTACGAGCAGTACTTC.

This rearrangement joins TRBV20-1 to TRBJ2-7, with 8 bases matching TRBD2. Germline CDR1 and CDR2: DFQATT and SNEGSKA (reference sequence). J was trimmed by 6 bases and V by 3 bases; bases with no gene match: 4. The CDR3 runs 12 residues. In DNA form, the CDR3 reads TGCAGTGCTAGTGAAGCGGGAGCCGAGCAGTACTTC. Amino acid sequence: CSASEAGAEQYF.

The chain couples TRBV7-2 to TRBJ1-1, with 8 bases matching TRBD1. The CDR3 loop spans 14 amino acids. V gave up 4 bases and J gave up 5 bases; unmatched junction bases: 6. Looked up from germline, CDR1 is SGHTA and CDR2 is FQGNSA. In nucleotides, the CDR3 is TGTGCCAGCAGCTCTTCAGGGGGCATGACTGAAGCTTTCTTT. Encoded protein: CASSSSGGMTEAFF.

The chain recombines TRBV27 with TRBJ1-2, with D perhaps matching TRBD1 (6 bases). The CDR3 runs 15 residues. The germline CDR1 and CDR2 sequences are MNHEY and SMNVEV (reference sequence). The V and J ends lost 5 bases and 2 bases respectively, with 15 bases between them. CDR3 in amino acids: CASSPGGGFNYGYTF. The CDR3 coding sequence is TGTGCCAGCAGTCCCGGAGGGGGATTCAACTATGGCTACACCTTC.

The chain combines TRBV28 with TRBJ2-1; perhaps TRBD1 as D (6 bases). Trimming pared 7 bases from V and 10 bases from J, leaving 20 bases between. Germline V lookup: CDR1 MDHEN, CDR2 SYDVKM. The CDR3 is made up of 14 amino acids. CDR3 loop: CASTMGARPREQFF. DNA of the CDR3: TGTGCCAGCACAATGGGGGCTAGGCCACGGGAGCAGTTCTTC.

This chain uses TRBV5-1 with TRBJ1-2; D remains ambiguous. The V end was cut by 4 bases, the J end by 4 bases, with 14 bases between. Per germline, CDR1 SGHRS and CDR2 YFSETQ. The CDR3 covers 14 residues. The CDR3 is CASSPSAGIYGYTF. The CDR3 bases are TGCGCCAGCAGCCCGTCGGCAGGAATCTATGGCTACACCTTC.

CDR3 sequence reads: CAWSSLGLAGGSYNEQFF. The DNA for the CDR3 is TGTGCCTGGAGTTCTCTGGGACTAGCGGGAGGCTCCTACAATGAGCAGTTCTTC. V and J are TRBV30 and TRBJ2-1; TRBD2 matches at 15 bases. This CDR3 contains 18 residues. J was trimmed by 0 bases and V by 2 bases; bases with no gene match: 5. Germline lookup yields CDR1 GTSNPN and CDR2 SVGIG (reference sequence). Based on the CDR3 plus reference TRBV30 and TRBJ2-1, the full variable domain is SQTIHQWPATLVQPVGSPLSLECTVEGTSNPNLYWYRQAAGRGLQLLFYSVGIGQISSEVPQNLSASRPQDRQFILSSKKLLLSDSGFYLCAWSSLGLAGGSYNEQFFGPGTRLTVL.

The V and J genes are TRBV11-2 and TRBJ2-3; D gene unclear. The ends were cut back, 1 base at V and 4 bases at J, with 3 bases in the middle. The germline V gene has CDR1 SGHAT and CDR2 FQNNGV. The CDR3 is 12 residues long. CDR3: CASSLGPDTQYF. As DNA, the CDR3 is TGTGCCAGCAGCTTAGGACCAGATACGCAGTATTTT.

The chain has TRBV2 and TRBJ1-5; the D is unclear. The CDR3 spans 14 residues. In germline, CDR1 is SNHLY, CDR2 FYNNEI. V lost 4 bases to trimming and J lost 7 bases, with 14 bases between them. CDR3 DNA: TGTGCCAGCAGTGTCCGGGCACAAGAGCAGCCCCAGCATTTT. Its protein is CASSVRAQEQPQHF.

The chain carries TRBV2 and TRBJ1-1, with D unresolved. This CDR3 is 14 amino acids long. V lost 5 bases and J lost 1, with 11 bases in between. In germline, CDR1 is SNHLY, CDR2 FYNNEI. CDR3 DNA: TGTGCCAGCAGTTCGACCGGCGGGAACACTGAAGCTTTCTTT. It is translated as CASSSTGGNTEAFF.

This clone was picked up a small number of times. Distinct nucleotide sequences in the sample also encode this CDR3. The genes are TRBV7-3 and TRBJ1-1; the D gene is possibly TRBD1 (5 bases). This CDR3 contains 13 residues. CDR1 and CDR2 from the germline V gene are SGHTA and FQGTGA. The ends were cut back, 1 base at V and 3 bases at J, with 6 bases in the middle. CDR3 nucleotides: TGTGCCAGCAGCTTAAGGGGGGACACTGAAGCTTTCTTT. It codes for CASSLRGDTEAFF.

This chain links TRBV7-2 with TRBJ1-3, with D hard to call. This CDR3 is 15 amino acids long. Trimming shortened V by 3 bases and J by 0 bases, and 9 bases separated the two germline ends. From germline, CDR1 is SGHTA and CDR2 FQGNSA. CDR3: CASSFDGVSGNTIYF. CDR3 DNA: TGTGCCAGCAGCTTCGACGGCGTCTCTGGAAACACCATATATTTT.

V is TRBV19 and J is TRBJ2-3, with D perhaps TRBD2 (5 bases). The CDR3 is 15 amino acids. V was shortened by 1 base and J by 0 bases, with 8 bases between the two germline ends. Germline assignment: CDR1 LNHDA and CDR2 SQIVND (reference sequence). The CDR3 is CASSIGGSSTDTQYF. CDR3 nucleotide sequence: TGTGCCAGTAGTATAGGCGGGTCTAGCACAGATACGCAGTATTTT.

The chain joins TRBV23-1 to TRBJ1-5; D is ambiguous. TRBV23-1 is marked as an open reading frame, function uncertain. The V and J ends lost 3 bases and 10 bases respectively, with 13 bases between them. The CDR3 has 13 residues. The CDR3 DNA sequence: TGCGCCAGCAGTCAGCCTAAAACCCGCCCCCAGCATTTT. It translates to CASSQPKTRPQHF.

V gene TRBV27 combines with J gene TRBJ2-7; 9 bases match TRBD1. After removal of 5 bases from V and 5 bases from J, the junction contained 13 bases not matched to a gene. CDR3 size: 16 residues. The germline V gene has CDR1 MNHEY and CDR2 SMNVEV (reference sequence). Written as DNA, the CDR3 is TGTGCCAGCAGTCATTATCCCGGGACAGGGAGGAACGAGCAGTACTTC. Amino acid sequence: CASSHYPGTGRNEQYF.

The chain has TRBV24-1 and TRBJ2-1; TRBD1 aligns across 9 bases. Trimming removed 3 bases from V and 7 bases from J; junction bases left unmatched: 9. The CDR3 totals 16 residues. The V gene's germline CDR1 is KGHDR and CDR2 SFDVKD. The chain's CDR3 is CATSDTGTGFRNEQFF. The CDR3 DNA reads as TGTGCCACCAGTGATACCGGGACAGGGTTTAGAAATGAGCAGTTCTTC.

The CDR3 DNA reads TGTGCCAGCAGCTTAGTCGAAGGGAATCAGCCCCAGCATTTT. The encoded protein is CASSLVEGNQPQHF. The rearrangement uses TRBV7-8 and TRBJ1-5; no reliable D call. CDR3 length: 14 amino acids. The V gene's germline CDR1 is SGHVS and CDR2 FQNEAQ. Trimming left V 1 base short and J 4 bases short, with 8 bases between.